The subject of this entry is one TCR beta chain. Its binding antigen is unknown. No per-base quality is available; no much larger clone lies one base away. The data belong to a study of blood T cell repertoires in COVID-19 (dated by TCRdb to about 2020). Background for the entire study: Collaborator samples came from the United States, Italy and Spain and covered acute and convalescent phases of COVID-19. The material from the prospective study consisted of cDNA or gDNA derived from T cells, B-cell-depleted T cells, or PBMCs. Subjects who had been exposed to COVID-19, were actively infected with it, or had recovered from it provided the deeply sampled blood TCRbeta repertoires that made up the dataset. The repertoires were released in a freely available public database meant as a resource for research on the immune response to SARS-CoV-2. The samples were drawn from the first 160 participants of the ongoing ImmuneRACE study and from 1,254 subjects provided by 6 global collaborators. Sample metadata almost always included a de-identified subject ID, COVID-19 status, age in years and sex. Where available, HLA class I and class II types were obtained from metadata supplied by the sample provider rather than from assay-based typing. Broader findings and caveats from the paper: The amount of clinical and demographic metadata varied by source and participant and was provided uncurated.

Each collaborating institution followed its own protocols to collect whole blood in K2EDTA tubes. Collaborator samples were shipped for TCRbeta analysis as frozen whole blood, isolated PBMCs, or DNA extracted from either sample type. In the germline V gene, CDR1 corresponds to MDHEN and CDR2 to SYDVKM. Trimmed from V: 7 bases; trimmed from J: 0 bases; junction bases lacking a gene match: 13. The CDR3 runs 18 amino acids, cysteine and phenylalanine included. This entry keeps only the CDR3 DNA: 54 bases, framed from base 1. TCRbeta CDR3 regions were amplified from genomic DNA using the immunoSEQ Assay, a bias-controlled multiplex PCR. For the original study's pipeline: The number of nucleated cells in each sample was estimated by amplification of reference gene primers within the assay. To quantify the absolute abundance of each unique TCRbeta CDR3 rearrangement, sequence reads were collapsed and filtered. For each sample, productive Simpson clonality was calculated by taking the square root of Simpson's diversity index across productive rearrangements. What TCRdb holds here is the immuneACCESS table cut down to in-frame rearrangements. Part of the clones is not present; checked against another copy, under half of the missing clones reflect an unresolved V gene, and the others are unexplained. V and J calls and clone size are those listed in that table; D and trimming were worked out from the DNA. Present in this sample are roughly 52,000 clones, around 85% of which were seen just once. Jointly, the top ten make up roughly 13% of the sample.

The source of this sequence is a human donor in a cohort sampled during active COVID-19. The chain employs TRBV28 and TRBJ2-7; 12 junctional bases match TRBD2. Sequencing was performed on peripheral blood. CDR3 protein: CASIGSTGLAGPSYEQYF. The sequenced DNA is TGTGCCAGCATCGGATCCACCGGACTAGCGGGGCCCTCCTACGAGCAGTACTTC.